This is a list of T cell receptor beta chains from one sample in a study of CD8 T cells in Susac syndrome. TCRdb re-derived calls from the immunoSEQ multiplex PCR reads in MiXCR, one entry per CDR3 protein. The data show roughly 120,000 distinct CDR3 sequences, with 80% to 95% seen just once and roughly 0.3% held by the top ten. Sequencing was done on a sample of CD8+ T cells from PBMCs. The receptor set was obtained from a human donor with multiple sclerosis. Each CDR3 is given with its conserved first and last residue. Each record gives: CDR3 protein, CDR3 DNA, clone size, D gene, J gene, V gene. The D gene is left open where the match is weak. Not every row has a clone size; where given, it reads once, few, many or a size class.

CDR3: CASSPYSAYEQYF; DNA: TGTGCCAGCAGCCCGTACAGTGCCTACGAGCAGTACTTC; size: -; D: -; J: TRBJ2-7; V: TRBV12-3/TRBV12-4
CDR3: CASSHFQETQYF; DNA: TGTGCCAGCAGCCATTTTCAAGAGACCCAGTACTTC; size: -; D: -; J: TRBJ2-5; V: TRBV7-6
CDR3: CASSFKMGRGAYEQYF; DNA: TGTGCCAGCAGCTTTAAAATGGGCCGGGGAGCCTACGAGCAGTACTTC; size: -; D: -; J: TRBJ2-7; V: TRBV11-2
CDR3: CATSPPRGAGDTQYF; DNA: TGTGCCACCAGCCCCCCGAGGGGGGCTGGAGATACGCAGTATTTT; size: -; D: -; J: TRBJ2-3; V: TRBV24-1
CDR3: CATSDQPGWNEQFF; DNA: TGTGCCACCAGTGATCAACCCGGGTGGAATGAGCAGTTCTTC; size: -; D: -; J: TRBJ2-1; V: TRBV24-1
CDR3: CASSSLPVGGLDQQYF; DNA: TGTGCCAGCAGCTCCCTCCCGGTAGGGGGCTTGGACCAGCAGTACTTC; size: -; D: TRBD1; J: TRBJ2-7; V: TRBV7-9
CDR3: CASSSADTQYF; DNA: TGTGCCAGCAGTTCTGCGGATACGCAGTATTTT; size: -; D: -; J: TRBJ2-3; V: TRBV7-9
CDR3: CASGQLTYQGETQYF; DNA: TGCGCCAGCGGCCAACTTACATACCAAGGGGAGACCCAGTACTTC; size: -; D: -; J: TRBJ2-5; V: TRBV4-1
CDR3: CASSPLFGRDHGHGSGANVLTF; DNA: TGTGCCAGCAGCCCACTCTTCGGACGAGACCACGGACATGGCTCTGGGGCCAACGTCCTGACTTTC; size: -; D: -; J: TRBJ2-6; V: TRBV3-1
CDR3: CATSDPGVSGETQYF; DNA: TGTGCCACCAGTGATCCAGGGGTTAGCGGAGAGACCCAGTACTTC; size: -; D: -; J: TRBJ2-5; V: TRBV24-1
CDR3: CASSDNYREAEKLFF; DNA: TGTGCCAGCAGTGACAATTACAGGGAAGCTGAAAAACTGTTTTTT; size: -; D: -; J: TRBJ1-4; V: TRBV2
CDR3: CVVGQYTDTQYF; DNA: TGTGTTGTGGGACAGTACACAGATACGCAGTATTTT; size: -; D: TRBD1; J: TRBJ2-3; V: TRBV12-3/TRBV12-4
CDR3: CSVPGSSYNEQFF; DNA: TGCAGTGTTCCGGGGAGCTCCTACAATGAGCAGTTCTTC; size: -; D: -; J: TRBJ2-1; V: TRBV20-1
CDR3: CSASDKNTEAFF; DNA: TGCAGTGCTTCCGACAAGAACACTGAAGCTTTCTTT; size: -; D: -; J: TRBJ1-1; V: TRBV20-1
CDR3: CASSFPAGSGRAEAFF; DNA: TGTGCCAGCAGCTTTCCCGCGGGATCCGGAAGGGCTGAAGCTTTCTTT; size: -; D: -; J: TRBJ1-1; V: TRBV7-9
CDR3: CAISGGDRGLNTIYF; DNA: TGTGCCATCAGTGGAGGGGACAGGGGGTTGAACACCATATATTTT; size: once; D: TRBD1; J: TRBJ1-3; V: TRBV10-3
CDR3: CASSSSRGDYGYTF; DNA: TGTGCCAGCAGCTCGAGCAGGGGGGACTATGGCTACACCTTC; size: -; D: TRBD1; J: TRBJ1-2; V: TRBV7-9
CDR3: CATQGDTGELFF; DNA: TGTGCCACGCAGGGGGACACCGGGGAGCTGTTTTTT; size: once; D: TRBD1; J: TRBJ2-2; V: TRBV10-3
CDR3: CASSSTTARANEKLFF; DNA: TGTGCCAGCAGCTCTACTACGGCCCGGGCTAATGAAAAACTGTTTTTT; size: -; D: -; J: TRBJ1-4; V: TRBV7-9
CDR3: CASSPEGIGAHTGELFF; DNA: TGTGCCAGCAGCCCAGAGGGTATAGGAGCTCACACCGGGGAGCTGTTTTTT; size: -; D: -; J: TRBJ2-2; V: TRBV9
CDR3: CASSSPIGEGDTGELFF; DNA: TGTGCCAGCAGCTCCCCGATTGGGGAAGGAGATACCGGGGAGCTGTTTTTT; size: -; D: -; J: TRBJ2-2; V: TRBV9
CDR3: CASSMTRQETQYF; DNA: TGTGCCAGTAGTATGACTAGACAAGAGACCCAGTACTTC; size: -; D: -; J: TRBJ2-5; V: TRBV19
CDR3: CSAGTPTYEQYF; DNA: TGCAGTGCTGGGACTCCTACCTACGAGCAGTACTTC; size: -; D: -; J: TRBJ2-7; V: TRBV20-1
CDR3: CASSLRVRTDDEQFF; DNA: TGTGCCAGCAGCCTACGGGTTCGCACGGACGATGAGCAGTTCTTC; size: -; D: -; J: TRBJ2-1; V: TRBV7-2
CDR3: CASALPPTPGNIQHF; DNA: TGTGCCAGCGCCCTTCCACCGACCCCCGGAAACATTCAGCACTTC; size: -; D: -; J: TRBJ2-4; V: TRBV7-9
CDR3: CASRQLAGRTDTQYF; DNA: TGTGCCAGCAGGCAACTAGCGGGACGAACAGATACGCAGTATTTT; size: -; D: TRBD2; J: TRBJ2-3; V: TRBV2
CDR3: CATGTGGADTQYF; DNA: TGTGCCACCGGGACAGGGGGTGCAGATACGCAGTATTTT; size: -; D: TRBD1; J: TRBJ2-3; V: TRBV27